The next 27 T cell receptor beta chains were all read from a single sample in a study of blood T cell repertoires in COVID-19 (dated by TCRdb to the early 2020s). The library was generated by the immunoSEQ multiplex PCR assay. The table was pulled from immuneACCESS by TCRdb, which kept in-frame rearrangements only. Such tables lose some clones; where checked, under half of the loss comes from unresolved V genes, and the rest has no known cause. The sample includes roughly 40,000 clones, with about 87% observed a single time. The ten largest account for over 1% of the sample. The sample comprised peripheral blood. The receptors were sampled from a woman aged 40 to 50 with acute or convalescent COVID-19.

The V call is TRBV19, the J call TRBJ1-2, with TRBD1 identical over 8 bases. The CDR3 is 14 amino acids. The ends lost 4 bases at V and 8 bases at J; junction bases unmatched: 9. The germline CDR1 and CDR2 sequences are LNHDA and SQIVND (reference sequence). The CDR3 nucleotides are TGTGCCAGTAGTACTCCGGGACAGGAGGGAGGCTACACCTTC. Translation: CASSTPGQEGGYTF.

About this clone itself: The sample has other DNA sequences that encode this CDR3 too. The chain uses TRBV7-3 and TRBJ2-2; TRBD2 aligns across 9 bases. With V trimmed by 6 bases and J by 6 bases, 5 bases remained unmatched. The length of the CDR3 is 14 residues. Germline values: CDR1 SGHTA, CDR2 FQGTGA. The CDR3 DNA reads TGTGCCAGCAGGCGGGAGGGGGCGGCCGGGGAGCTGTTTTTT. Its protein product is CASRREGAAGELFF.

In its sample, this clone was seen once. The rearrangement joins TRBV7-3 to TRBJ1-4; D gene uncertain. Germline V gene lookup returns CDR1 SGHTA and CDR2 FQGTGA. V was trimmed by 1 base and J by 4 bases, leaving 13 bases between them. The CDR3 has 16 amino acids. CDR3 region: CASSLIGRESNEKLFF. In nucleotides, the CDR3 is TGTGCCAGCAGCTTAATAGGCCGGGAGAGTAATGAAAAACTGTTTTTT.

The chain couples TRBV28 to TRBJ1-6; maybe TRBD1 (5 bases). Looked up from germline, CDR1 is MDHEN and CDR2 is SYDVKM. The CDR3 runs 15 residues. Trimming stripped 2 bases from V and 9 bases from J, with 14 bases between. In DNA, the CDR3 is TGTGCCAGCAGTTTAGGCGACAGTCTGAGTTCACCCCTCCACTTT. Its protein product is CASSLGDSLSSPLHF.

The chain employs TRBV19 and TRBJ2-2, with 9 bases identical to TRBD2. Trimming at V came to 5 bases and at J to 5 bases, leaving 9 bases not matched to a gene. CDR3 length: 16 amino acids. The germline V gene has CDR1 LNHDA and CDR2 SQIVND (reference sequence). CDR3 DNA sequence: TGTGCCAGTAGTGTCGGACTAGCGTATACAACCGGGGAGCTGTTTTTT. Its protein product is CASSVGLAYTTGELFF.

The chain links TRBV6-6 to TRBJ1-2; 7 nucleotides line up with TRBD1. Germline V lookup: CDR1 MNHNY, CDR2 SVGAGI (reference sequence). The trim removed 3 bases at V and 6 bases at J, leaving 10 bases unmatched. The CDR3 covers 15 residues. The CDR3 DNA sequence: TGTGCCAGCAGTTATCGGTCCAGGGGGTCAGATGGCTACACCTTC. Translation gives CASSYRSRGSDGYTF.

The CDR3 bases are TGCGCCAGCAGCCAAGTGAAGGCGGGAGAGAGGGAGACCCAGTACTTC. It codes for CASSQVKAGERETQYF. The J gene is TRBJ2-5, the V gene TRBV4-1; 7 bases fit TRBD2. Trimming cost V 1 base and J 5 bases; bases outside gene matches: 10. Germline V gene lookup returns CDR1 MGHRA and CDR2 YSYEKL. The CDR3 extends over 16 amino acids.

The chain employs TRBV4-1 and TRBJ1-1; TRBD1 matches 7 bases. The CDR3 loop spans 15 amino acids. Germline-derived CDR1 and CDR2 are MGHRA and YSYEKL. Trimming cost V 3 bases and J 4 bases; bases outside gene matches: 8. CDR3 coding DNA: TGCGCCAGCAGCCAGGACTTGACAGGGAGCACTGAAGCTTTCTTT. Its translation is CASSQDLTGSTEAFF.

V gene TRBV2 combines with J gene TRBJ1-2, with 10 bases aligning to TRBD1. Trimming took 3 bases from V and 1 from J; bases not matched to a gene: 5. CDR1 and CDR2 from the germline V gene are SNHLY and FYNNEI. CDR3 length: 16 residues. The chain's CDR3 is CASSDLRDRGNYGYTF. In DNA, the CDR3 is TGTGCCAGCAGTGACTTAAGGGACAGGGGTAACTATGGCTACACCTTC.

V and J are TRBV5-6 and TRBJ2-7, with D possibly TRBD1 on 5 matching bases. The CDR3 has 14 amino acids. Germline values: CDR1 SGHDT, CDR2 YYEEEE. Trimming took off 0 bases at V and 5 bases at J, with 12 bases between the two ends. CDR3: CASSLGGDFDEQYF. The CDR3 nucleotides are TGTGCCAGCAGCTTGGGGGGCGATTTCGACGAGCAGTACTTC.

J is TRBJ1-4 and V is TRBV7-2; the D is unclear. Trimming pared 1 base from V and 3 bases from J, leaving 6 bases between. Germline loops: CDR1 SGHTA, CDR2 FQGNSA. This CDR3 has 14 residues. The CDR3 DNA is TGTGCCAGCAGCTTAGACAGAGCTAATGAAAAACTGTTTTTT. Translating gives CASSLDRANEKLFF.

Written as DNA, the CDR3 is TGTGCCAGCAGCTATGGGACAGGGGTCTACGAGCAGTACTTC. Its protein is CASSYGTGVYEQYF. V and J are TRBV7-9 and TRBJ2-7; TRBD1 aligns across 10 bases. CDR1 and CDR2 from the germline V gene are SEHNR and FQNEAQ (reference sequence). V lost 4 bases to trimming and J lost 3 bases; unmatched junction nucleotides: 3. There are 14 residues in the CDR3.

This sequence joins TRBV30 and TRBJ1-5; TRBD1 agrees at 8 bases. CDR3 size: 13 residues. The trim removed 1 base at V and 5 bases at J, leaving 1 base unmatched. Germline V lookup: CDR1 GTSNPN, CDR2 SVGIG (reference sequence). The CDR3 DNA follows: TGTGCCTGGAGTGCAGGGGGCGATCAGCCCCAGCATTTT. The encoded protein is CAWSAGGDQPQHF.

The rearrangement joins TRBV5-1 to TRBJ1-4, with D hard to call. The V gene lost 3 bases and the J gene lost 0 bases, with 9 bases spanning the gap. This CDR3 spans 15 amino acids. Germline-derived CDR1 and CDR2 are SGHRS and YFSETQ. The CDR3 bases are TGCGCCAGCAGCTCAGCGGACTCAACTAATGAAAAACTGTTTTTT. It translates to CASSSADSTNEKLFF.

This clone appeared a few times. This chain links TRBV6-5 with TRBJ1-3; 10 positions agree with TRBD1. This CDR3 contains 14 residues. V lost 10 bases and J lost 3; bases outside the gene matches: 6. Germline V gene data show CDR1 as MNHEY and CDR2 as SVGAGI. The CDR3 DNA sequence: TGTGCCACCCGACAGGGGGCAAGTGGAAACACCATATATTTT. Its translation is CATRQGASGNTIYF.

This clone was counted once. The chain couples TRBV4-1 to TRBJ1-1; the D gene is possibly TRBD1 (5 bases). V gave up 6 bases and J gave up 8 bases, with 13 bases separating them. The CDR3 is 12 amino acids. In germline, CDR1 is MGHRA, CDR2 YSYEKL. The CDR3 nucleotides read TGCGCCAGCAGTACACAGGTTTCCGAAGCTTTCTTT. Its translation: CASSTQVSEAFF.

The chain links TRBV30 to TRBJ2-3; D call uncertain. V was shortened by 2 bases and J by 4 bases, with 10 bases between the two germline ends. The CDR3 has 13 amino acids. Germline V CDR1 and CDR2: GTSNPN, SVGIG (reference sequence). The CDR3, as DNA: TGTGCCTGGAGTCCCCCGGGTCCAGATACGCAGTATTTT. Translated: CAWSPPGPDTQYF.

The rearrangement uses TRBV9 and TRBJ1-1; possibly TRBD1 for D (5 bases). Germline CDR1 is SGDLS and CDR2 is YYNGEE. The germline V and J ends were trimmed by 4 bases and 0 bases, with 10 bases remaining between them. This CDR3 has 14 amino acids. The DNA for the CDR3 is TGTGCCAGCAGCCCCGGACACGTGAACACTGAAGCTTTCTTT. It encodes CASSPGHVNTEAFF. The whole variable domain, remainder taken from reference TRBV9 and TRBJ1-1, is DSGVTQTPKHLITATGQRVTLRCSPRSGDLSVYWYQQSLDQGLQFLIQYYNGEERAKGNILERFSAQQFPDLHSELNLSSLELGDSALYFCASSPGHVNTEAFFGQGTRLTVV.

A single count supports this clone. The rearrangement joins TRBV15 to TRBJ2-1; D remains ambiguous. Germline CDR1 reads LNHNV; CDR2 reads YYDKDF (reference sequence). This CDR3 spans 12 amino acids. Trimming left V 4 bases short and J 5 bases short, with 6 bases between. The CDR3 region is CATSNYNNEQFF. The CDR3 region has the DNA TGTGCCACCAGCAACTACAACAATGAGCAGTTCTTC.

V usage is TRBV5-1 and J usage is TRBJ2-2; no firm D call. Trimming shortened V by 1 base and J by 0 bases, and 10 bases separated the two germline ends. The germline gives CDR1 SGHRS, CDR2 YFSETQ. The CDR3 covers 16 residues. CDR3 sequence: CASSLSPGPNTGELFF. The CDR3 DNA is TGCGCCAGCAGCTTGAGTCCAGGCCCGAACACCGGGGAGCTGTTTTTT.

V and J are TRBV4-1 and TRBJ1-2, with 9 bases matching TRBD1. Trimming took 6 bases from V and 7 from J; bases not matched to a gene: 6. Germline assignment: CDR1 MGHRA and CDR2 YSYEKL. The CDR3 is 13 residues long. The CDR3 spells CASRQQGAGGYTF. The CDR3, as DNA: TGCGCCAGCAGACAACAGGGGGCGGGTGGCTACACCTTC.

This clone was seen just once. The chain combines TRBV5-1 with TRBJ1-2, with 9 nucleotides matching TRBD1. The CDR3 extends over 14 amino acids. The germline V gene encodes CDR1 SGHRS and CDR2 YFSETQ. The V gene end was trimmed by 2 bases and the J gene end by 2 bases; junction bases not matched to a gene: 1. The chain's CDR3 is CASSFGTGNYGYTF. The CDR3, as DNA: TGCGCCAGCAGCTTCGGGACAGGGAACTATGGCTACACCTTC.

CDR3 amino acids: CASSELAGVGEQFF. The CDR3, as DNA: TGCGCCAGCAGTGAGCTAGCGGGAGTGGGTGAGCAGTTCTTC. V and J are TRBV10-2 and TRBJ2-1; 10 bases align to TRBD2. Germline CDR1 and CDR2: WSHSY and SAAADI. Trimming removed 2 bases from V and 9 bases from J; junction bases left unmatched: 4. The CDR3 loop spans 14 amino acids.

This chain joins TRBV24-1 and TRBJ1-1; 10 positions agree with TRBD1. The CDR3 loop spans 15 amino acids. Germline trimming cut 5 bases from V and 2 bases from J; bases unmatched to any gene: 4. Germline CDR1 is KGHDR and CDR2 is SFDVKD. CDR3 coding DNA: TGTGCCACCAGTGGGACGACAGGGGGCAACACTGAAGCTTTCTTT. It codes for CATSGTTGGNTEAFF.

The genes are TRBV5-4 and TRBJ1-1; 7 bases agree with TRBD1. Germline trimming cut 0 bases from V and 2 bases from J; bases unmatched to any gene: 4. This CDR3 has 15 amino acids. Per germline, CDR1 SGHNT and CDR2 YYREEE (reference sequence). This CDR3 reads CASSLAGGGNTEAFF. The CDR3 bases are TGTGCCAGCAGCTTGGCAGGGGGTGGAAACACTGAAGCTTTCTTT.

The V and J genes are TRBV6-5 and TRBJ2-2; a possible D gene is TRBD2 (6 bases). CDR1 is MNHEY and CDR2 is SVGAGI in the germline V gene. This CDR3 comprises 15 residues. The V end was cut by 6 bases, the J end by 3 bases, with 14 bases between. The CDR3 DNA follows: TGTGCCAGCAGCCTCGGGACTGGCGACACCGGGGAGCTGTTTTTT. Amino acids: CASSLGTGDTGELFF.

This clone has only a few counts. CDR3 region: CASRNLDRGPSYEQYF. Written as DNA, the CDR3 is TGTGCCAGTAGAAACCTGGACAGGGGCCCATCCTACGAGCAGTACTTC. V is TRBV19 and J is TRBJ2-7; 9 bases are shared with TRBD1. Germline CDR1 LNHDA, CDR2 SQIVND (reference sequence). The CDR3 length is 16 residues. V was pared by 6 bases and J by 1 base, with 10 bases of the junction left unmatched.